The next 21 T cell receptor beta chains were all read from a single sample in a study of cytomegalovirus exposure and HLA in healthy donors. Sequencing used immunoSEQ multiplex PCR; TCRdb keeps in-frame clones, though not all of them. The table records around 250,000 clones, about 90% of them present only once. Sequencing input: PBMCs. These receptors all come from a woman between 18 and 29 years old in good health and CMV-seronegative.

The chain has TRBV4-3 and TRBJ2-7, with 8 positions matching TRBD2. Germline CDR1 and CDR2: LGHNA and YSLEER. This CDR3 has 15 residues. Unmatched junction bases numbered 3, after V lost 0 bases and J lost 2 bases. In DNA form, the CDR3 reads TGCGCCAGCAGCCAAGATCGGGGGGGGGCCTACGAGCAGTACTTC. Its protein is CASSQDRGGAYEQYF.

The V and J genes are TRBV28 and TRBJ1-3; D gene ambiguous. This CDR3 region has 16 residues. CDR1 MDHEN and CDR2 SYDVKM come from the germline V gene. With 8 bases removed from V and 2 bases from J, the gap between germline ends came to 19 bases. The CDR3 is CASCLPPKYAGNTIYF. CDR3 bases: TGTGCCAGCTGTCTACCGCCGAAATACGCTGGAAACACCATATATTTT.

The CDR3 loop is CASSLDGGRGNTIYF. The CDR3 bases are TGTGCCAGCAGCTTGGACGGGGGACGTGGAAACACCATATATTTT. The V and J genes are TRBV5-4 and TRBJ1-3, with D possibly being TRBD1 (5 bases). The CDR3 loop spans 15 amino acids. Germline V lookup: CDR1 SGHNT, CDR2 YYREEE (reference sequence). The V gene lost 0 bases and the J gene lost 3 bases, with 10 bases spanning the gap.

CDR3 nucleotides: TGTGCCAGCAGTAGGACAGGTGACACTGAAGCTTTCTTT. Its translation is CASSRTGDTEAFF. V is TRBV7-7 and J is TRBJ1-1; 7 positions agree with TRBD1. The CDR3 is 13 amino acids. Germline CDR1 is SSHAT and CDR2 is FNYEAQ (reference sequence). V was pared by 6 bases and J by 3 bases, with 4 bases of the junction left unmatched.

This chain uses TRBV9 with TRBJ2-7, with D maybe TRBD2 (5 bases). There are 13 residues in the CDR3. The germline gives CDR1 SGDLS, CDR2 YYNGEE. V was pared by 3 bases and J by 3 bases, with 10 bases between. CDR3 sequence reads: CASSAGLGYEQYF. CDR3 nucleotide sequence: TGTGCCAGCAGCGCTGGACTTGGCTACGAGCAGTACTTC. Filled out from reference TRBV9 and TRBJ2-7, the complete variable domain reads DSGVTQTPKHLITATGQRVTLRCSPRSGDLSVYWYQQSLDQGLQFLIQYYNGEERAKGNILERFSAQQFPDLHSELNLSSLELGDSALYFCASSAGLGYEQYFGPGTRLTVT.

CDR3: CAWSPVWQGGTGELFF. As DNA, the CDR3 is TGTGCCTGGAGTCCGGTGTGGCAGGGAGGCACCGGGGAGCTGTTTTTT. The genes are TRBV30 and TRBJ2-2, with D possibly TRBD2 on 6 matching bases. Trimming cost V 2 bases and J 4 bases, with 17 bases left between them. Germline lookup yields CDR1 GTSNPN and CDR2 SVGIG (reference sequence). There are 16 residues in the CDR3.

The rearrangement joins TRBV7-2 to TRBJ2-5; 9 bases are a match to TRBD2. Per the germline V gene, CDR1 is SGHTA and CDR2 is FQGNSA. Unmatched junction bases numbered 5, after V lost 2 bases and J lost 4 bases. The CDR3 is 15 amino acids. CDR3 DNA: TGTGCCAGCAGCTTATTAGCGGGGGAGGGAGAGACCCAGTACTTC. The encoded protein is CASSLLAGEGETQYF.

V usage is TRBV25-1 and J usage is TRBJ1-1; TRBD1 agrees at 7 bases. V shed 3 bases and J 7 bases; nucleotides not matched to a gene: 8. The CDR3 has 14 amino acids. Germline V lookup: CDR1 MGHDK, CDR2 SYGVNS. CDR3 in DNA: TGTGCCAGCAGTGACAACTCAGGGGGTGATGAAGCTTTCTTT. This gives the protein CASSDNSGGDEAFF.

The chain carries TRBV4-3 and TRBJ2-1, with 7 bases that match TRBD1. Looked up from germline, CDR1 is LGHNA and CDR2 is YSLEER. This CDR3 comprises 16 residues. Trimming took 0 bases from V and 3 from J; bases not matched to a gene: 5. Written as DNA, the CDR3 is TGCGCCAGCAGCCAAGAGAGGTCAGGGGGCTACAATGAGCAGTTCTTC. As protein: CASSQERSGGYNEQFF.

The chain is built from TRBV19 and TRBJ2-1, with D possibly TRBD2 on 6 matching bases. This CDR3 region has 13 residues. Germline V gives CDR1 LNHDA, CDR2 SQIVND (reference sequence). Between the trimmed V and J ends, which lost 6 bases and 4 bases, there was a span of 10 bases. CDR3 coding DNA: TGTGCCAGTAGGCGGGACGCGTACAATGAGCAGTTCTTC. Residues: CASRRDAYNEQFF. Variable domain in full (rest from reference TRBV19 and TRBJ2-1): DGGITQSPKYLFRKEGQNVTLSCEQNLNHDAMYWYRQDPGQGLRLIYYSQIVNDFQKGDIAEGYSVSREKKESFPLTVTSAQKNPTAFYLCASRRDAYNEQFFGPGTRLTVL.

CDR3 nucleotide sequence: TGTGCCAGCAGTTTAGGAGGACCCGAATACGAGCAGTACTTC. Translating it yields CASSLGGPEYEQYF. The chain combines TRBV27 with TRBJ2-7, with a tentative D call TRBD2 (5 bases). The germline V gene has CDR1 MNHEY and CDR2 SMNVEV (reference sequence). V was clipped by 2 bases and J by 4 bases, with 12 bases between them. CDR3 length: 14 amino acids.

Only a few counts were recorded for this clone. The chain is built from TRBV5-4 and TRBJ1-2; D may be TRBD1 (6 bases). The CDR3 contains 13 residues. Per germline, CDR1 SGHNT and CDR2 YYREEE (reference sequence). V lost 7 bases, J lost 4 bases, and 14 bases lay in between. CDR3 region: CASGASGVYGYTF. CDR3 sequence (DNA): TGTGCCAGCGGCGCTTCAGGGGTCTATGGCTACACCTTC.

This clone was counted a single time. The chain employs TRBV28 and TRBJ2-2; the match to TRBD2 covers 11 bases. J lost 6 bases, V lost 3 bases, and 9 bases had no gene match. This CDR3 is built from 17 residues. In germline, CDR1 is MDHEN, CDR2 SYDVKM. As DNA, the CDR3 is TGTGCCAGCAGTTTGGTAGCGGGGGGGCCGCGCCCCGGGGAGCTGTTTTTT. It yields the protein CASSLVAGGPRPGELFF.

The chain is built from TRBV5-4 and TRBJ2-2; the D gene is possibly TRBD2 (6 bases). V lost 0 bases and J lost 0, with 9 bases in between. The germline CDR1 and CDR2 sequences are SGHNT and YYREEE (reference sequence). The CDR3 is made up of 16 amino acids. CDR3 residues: CASSLGGTTNTGELFF. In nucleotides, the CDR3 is TGTGCCAGCAGCTTGGGCGGGACGACGAACACCGGGGAGCTGTTTTTT.

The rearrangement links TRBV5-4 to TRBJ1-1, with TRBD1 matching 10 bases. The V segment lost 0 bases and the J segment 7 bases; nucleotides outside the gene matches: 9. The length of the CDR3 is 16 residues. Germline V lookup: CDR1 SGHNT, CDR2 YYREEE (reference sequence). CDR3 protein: CASSLGAGTGDGEAFF. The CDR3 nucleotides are TGTGCCAGCAGCTTGGGGGCCGGGACAGGGGATGGTGAAGCTTTCTTT.

CDR3: CASSRAPGGSTDTQYF. The CDR3 bases are TGCGCCAGCAGTCGAGCCCCCGGGGGTAGCACAGATACGCAGTATTTT. The V and J genes are TRBV5-1 and TRBJ2-3, with a weak D call TRBD2 (6 bases). The germline gives CDR1 SGHRS, CDR2 YFSETQ. The V and J ends lost 5 bases and 0 bases respectively, with 16 bases between them. This CDR3 comprises 16 residues.

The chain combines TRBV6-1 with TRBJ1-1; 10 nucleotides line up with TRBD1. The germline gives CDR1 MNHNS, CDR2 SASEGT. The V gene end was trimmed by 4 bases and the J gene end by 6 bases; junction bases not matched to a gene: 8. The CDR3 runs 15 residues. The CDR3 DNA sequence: TGTGCCAGCAGTGCGCCGGGACAGGGGTCTCCTGAAGCTTTCTTT. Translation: CASSAPGQGSPEAFF.

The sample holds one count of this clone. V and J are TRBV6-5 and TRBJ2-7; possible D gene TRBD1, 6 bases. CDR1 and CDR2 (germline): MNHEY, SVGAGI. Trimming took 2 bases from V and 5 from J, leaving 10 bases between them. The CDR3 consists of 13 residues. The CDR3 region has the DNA TGTGCCAGCAGTTACCAACAGGGACACGAGCAGTACTTC. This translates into CASSYQQGHEQYF.

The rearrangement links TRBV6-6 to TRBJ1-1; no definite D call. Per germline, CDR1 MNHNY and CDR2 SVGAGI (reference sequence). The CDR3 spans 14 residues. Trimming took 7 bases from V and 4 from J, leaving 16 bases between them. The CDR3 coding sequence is TGTGCCAGCACCGAAATGGGCGGGAGCACTGAAGCTTTCTTT. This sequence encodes CASTEMGGSTEAFF.

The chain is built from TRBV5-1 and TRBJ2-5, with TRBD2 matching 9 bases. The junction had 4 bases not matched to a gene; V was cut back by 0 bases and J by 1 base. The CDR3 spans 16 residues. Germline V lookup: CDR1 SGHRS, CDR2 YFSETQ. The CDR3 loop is CASSLVLAGVQETQYF. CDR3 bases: TGCGCCAGCAGCTTGGTTTTAGCGGGGGTCCAAGAGACCCAGTACTTC.

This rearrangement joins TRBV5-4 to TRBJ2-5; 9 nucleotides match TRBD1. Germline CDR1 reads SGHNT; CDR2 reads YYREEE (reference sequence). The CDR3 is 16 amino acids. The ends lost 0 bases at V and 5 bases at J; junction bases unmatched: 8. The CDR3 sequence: CASSLGEGQGMETQYF. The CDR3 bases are TGTGCCAGCAGCTTGGGTGAGGGACAGGGTATGGAGACCCAGTACTTC.